This T cell receptor (beta chain) originates from a study of human T cells and chemical hapten exposure. As for the study in general: The sensitizer, 2% DPC, was used on roughly 2 cm by roughly 2 cm of upper inner arm skin.

Trimming shortened V by 4 bases and J by 4 bases, and 16 bases separated the two germline ends. The CDR3 consists of 15 residues. Germline lookup yields CDR1 SEHNR and CDR2 FQNEAQ (reference sequence). TCRdb re-called the RACE reads through MiXCR, storing one row per CDR3 protein. The sample has a few hundred thousand distinct CDR3 sequences; 7.5% to 8% are singletons. A few counts support this clonotype. Time point here: pre-sensitization, week 0. Noted treatment: therapeutic diphenylcyclopropenone sensitization with weekly scalp DPC. The sequences come from whole blood, collected in connection with sensitization to the hapten diphenylcyclopropenone (DPC). This TCR derives from a man aged 18 to 30 with alopecia areata. Some clones in this sample may be carry-over from other donors' samples. The chain recombines TRBV7-9 with TRBJ1-1; D is perhaps TRBD1 (6 bases). For the CDR3, the DNA is TGTGCCAGCAGCTCTCGAGGGACATCGATCACTGAAGCTTTCTTT. Its protein is CASSSRGTSITEAFF.